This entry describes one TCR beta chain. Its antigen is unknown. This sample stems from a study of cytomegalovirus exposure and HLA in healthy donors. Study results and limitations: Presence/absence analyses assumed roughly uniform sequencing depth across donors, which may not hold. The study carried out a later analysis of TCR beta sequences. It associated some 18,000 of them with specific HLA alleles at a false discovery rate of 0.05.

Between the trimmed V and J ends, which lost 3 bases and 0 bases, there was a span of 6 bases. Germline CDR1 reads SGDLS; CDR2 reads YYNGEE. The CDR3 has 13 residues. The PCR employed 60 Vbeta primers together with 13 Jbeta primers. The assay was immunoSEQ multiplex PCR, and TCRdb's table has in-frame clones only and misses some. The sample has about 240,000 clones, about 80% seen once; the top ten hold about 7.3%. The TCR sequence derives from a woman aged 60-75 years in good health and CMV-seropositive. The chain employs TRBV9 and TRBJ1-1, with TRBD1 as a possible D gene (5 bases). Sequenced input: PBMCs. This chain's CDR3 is CASSEGLNTEAFF. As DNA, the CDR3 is TGTGCCAGCAGCGAGGGGTTGAACACTGAAGCTTTCTTT. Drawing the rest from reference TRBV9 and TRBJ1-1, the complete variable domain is DSGVTQTPKHLITATGQRVTLRCSPRSGDLSVYWYQQSLDQGLQFLIQYYNGEERAKGNILERFSAQQFPDLHSELNLSSLELGDSALYFCASSEGLNTEAFFGQGTRLTVV.